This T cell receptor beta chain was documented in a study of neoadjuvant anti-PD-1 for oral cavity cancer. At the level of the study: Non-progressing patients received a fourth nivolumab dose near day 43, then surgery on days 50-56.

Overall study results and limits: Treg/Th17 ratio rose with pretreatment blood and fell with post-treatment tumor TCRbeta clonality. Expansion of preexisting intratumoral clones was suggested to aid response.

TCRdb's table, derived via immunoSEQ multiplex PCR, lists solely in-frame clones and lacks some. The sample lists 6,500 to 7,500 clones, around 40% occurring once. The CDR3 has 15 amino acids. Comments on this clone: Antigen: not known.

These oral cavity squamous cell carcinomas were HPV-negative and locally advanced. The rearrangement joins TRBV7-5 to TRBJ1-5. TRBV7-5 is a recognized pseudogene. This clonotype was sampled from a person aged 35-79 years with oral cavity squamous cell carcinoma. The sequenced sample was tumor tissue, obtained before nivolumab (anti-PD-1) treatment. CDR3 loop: CASGHCRWGNQPQHF. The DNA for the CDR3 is TGTGCCAGCGGTCATTGTCGCTGGGGCAATCAGCCCCAGCATTTT.